This TCR beta chain was documented in a study of T-cell reconstitution after alpha-beta-depleted transplantation in children. General study points: After one year, T-cell counts and TCRbeta diversity mostly came from new T cells.

TCRbeta library construction was performed incorporating unique molecular identifiers. MiXCR, run by TCRdb on the PCR reads, gives a single entry per CDR3 protein. The table records a few hundred thousand distinct CDR3 sequences, around 9.1% of them present only once. This clonotype appeared many times. The antigen is unknown. The V gene's germline CDR1 is SEHNR and CDR2 FQNEAQ (reference sequence). CDR3 length: 14 amino acids. V gave up 1 base and J gave up 3 bases, with 7 bases separating them. The sample was PBMCs, taken before TCRalphabeta/CD19-depleted stem cell transplant. The chain employs TRBV7-9 and TRBJ2-4; tentatively, D is TRBD1 or TRBD2 (5 bases each). The sequence derives from a boy younger than two with acute myeloid leukemia, due to receive a stem cell transplant. CDR3 loop: CASSLGDRKNIQYF. The CDR3 region has the DNA TGTGCCAGCAGCTTAGGGGACCGCAAAAACATTCAGTACTTC. Filled out from reference TRBV7-9 and TRBJ2-4, the complete variable domain reads DTGVSQNPRHKITKRGQNVTFRCDPISEHNRLYWYRQTLGQGPEFLTYFQNEAQLEKSRLLSDRFSAERPKGSFSTLEIQRTEQGDSAMYLCASSLGDRKNIQYFGAGTRLSVL.